These 9 T cell receptor beta chains came from one sample sequenced in a study of T cells in women clearing cervical HPV infection. Sequenced by immunoSEQ multiplex PCR; TCRdb stores in-frame clones only, minus some. In total, the table holds 35,000 to 45,000 clones. The sample was blood buffy coat. These receptors were taken from a woman aged 18 to 75 with a cervical HPV16 infection that either progressed to CIN3+ or cleared (not recorded which).

On this clone itself: Sequencing ends 3 residues short of the CDR3 end; the germline J gene provides the rest. The chain employs TRBV20-1 and TRBJ1-5, with 7 bases aligning to TRBD1. This CDR3 has 17 amino acids. V lost 1 base, J lost 2 bases, and 11 bases stayed unmatched. Germline V gene lookup returns CDR1 DFQATT and CDR2 SNEGSKA (reference sequence). The DNA read from the CDR3 is TGCAGTGCTAGAGTGGAGACAGGGTTTTTGCGCAATCAGCCC. Protein sequence: CSARVETGFLRNQP. The whole CDR3 region reads CSARVETGFLRNQPQHF.

Points on this clone: The read falls 3 residues short of the CDR3 end, and the missing part is taken from the germline J gene. V is TRBV7-8 and J is TRBJ2-7; 7 positions agree with TRBD1. V was pared by 5 bases and J by 0 bases, with 7 bases of the junction left unmatched. Germline V gene sequence: CDR1 SGHVS, CDR2 FQNEAQ. CDR3 size: 15 residues. Here the CDR3 reads CASSHRQGPSYEQYF. The CDR3 bases that were read are TGTGCCAGCAGCCACCGACAGGGCCCCTCCTACGAG.

Details on this clone: Coverage ceases 3 residues before the CDR3 finishes, and the germline J gene fills in the end. The chain couples TRBV30 to TRBJ1-2; D gene uncertain. The V and J ends lost 5 bases and 4 bases respectively, with 20 bases between them. This CDR3 contains 15 residues. Germline V gene data show CDR1 as GTSNPN and CDR2 as SVGIG (reference sequence). CDR3 protein: CAWFPRLSISYGYTF. The sequenced CDR3 bases are TGTGCCTGGTTTCCCCGTCTTTCGATTAGCTATGGC.

Comments on this clone: The read gets to within 3 residues of the CDR3 end, and the germline J gene fills in the rest. The V and J genes are TRBV2 and TRBJ2-5; tentative D call: TRBD1 (5 bases). Germline values: CDR1 SNHLY, CDR2 FYNNEI. V lost 3 bases, J lost 2 bases, and 10 bases lay in between. The CDR3 is 14 residues long. The sequenced CDR3 bases are TGTGCCAGCAGTGATCTGACAGCTCAAGAGACC. As protein: CASSDLTAQET. The entire CDR3 protein reads CASSDLTAQETQYF.

About this clone itself: A read error may account for a junction end that differs from germline. Read data end 3 residues before the CDR3 end; the end is taken from the germline J gene. The chain links TRBV6-2 or TRBV6-3 to TRBJ1-3; a possible D gene is TRBD1 (5 bases). Per the germline V gene, CDR1 is MNHEY and CDR2 is SVGEGT. CDR3 size: 16 residues. The part of the CDR3 DNA that was read is TGTGCCTGCAGTTACGGATCCCAGGGAGGAGGAAACACC. Its protein product is CACSYGSQGGGNT. The whole CDR3 region reads CACSYGSQGGGNTIYF.

In regard to this clone: The missing CDR3 end, 3 residues past where the read stops, is filled in from the germline J gene. This sequence joins TRBV13 and TRBJ2-3; no definite D call. The CDR3 spans 13 residues. The germline gives CDR1 PRHDT, CDR2 FYEKMQ (reference sequence). The V end was cut by 5 bases, the J end by 4 bases, with 10 bases between. The covered CDR3 bases are TGTGCCAGCAGCCTAACCCAGGCAGATACG. Amino acids: CASSLTQADT. Given in full, the CDR3 is CASSLTQADTQYF.

Regarding this clone: The CDR3 is cut off 3 residues early in the read; its end comes from the germline J gene. V and J are TRBV29-1 and TRBJ2-7; TRBD1 matches 10 bases. The length of the CDR3 is 14 residues. V gave up 6 bases and J gave up 3 bases; unmatched junction bases: 8. Germline assignment: CDR1 SQVTM and CDR2 ANQGSEA. CDR3 DNA (partial): TGCAGCGTCGCCCCCGGGACAGGGGACTACGAG. This encodes CSVAPGTGDYE. In full, the CDR3 reads CSVAPGTGDYEQYF.

As regards this clone: The missing CDR3 end, 3 residues past where the read stops, is filled in from the germline J gene. V gene TRBV7-6 combines with J gene TRBJ2-3, with 10 bases that match TRBD2. Germline V gene lookup returns CDR1 SGHVS and CDR2 FNYEAQ. The CDR3 sequence is 17 residues long. J lost 2 bases, V lost 5 bases, and 10 bases had no gene match. CDR3 DNA (partial): TGTGCCAGCAGCCCAGCCCCACTAGCGGGGATCACAGATACG. Amino acids: CASSPAPLAGITDT. The entire CDR3 protein is CASSPAPLAGITDTQYF. The full variable domain, completed using reference TRBV7-6 and TRBJ2-3, is GAGVSQSPRYKVTKRGQDVALRCDPISGHVSLYWYRQALGQGPEFLTYFNYEAQQDKSGLPNDRFSAERPEGSISTLTIQRTEQRDSAMYRCASSPAPLAGITDTQYFGPGTRLTVL.

Concerning this clone itself: Read coverage stops 3 residues before the CDR3 terminus; the germline J gene supplies the remainder. The chain couples TRBV19 to TRBJ1-2, with D possibly matching TRBD1 (6 bases). Germline V CDR1 and CDR2: LNHDA, SQIVND (reference sequence). The CDR3 loop spans 13 amino acids. The part of the CDR3 DNA that was read is TGTGCCAGTAGTTCCGGACAGTCCTACGAC. Translated, it gives CASSSGQSYD. In full, the CDR3 is CASSSGQSYDYTF.